What follows are 20 T cell receptor beta chains derived from one specimen sequenced in a study of cytomegalovirus exposure and HLA in healthy donors. The primer mix had 60 Vbeta and 13 Jbeta primers. Sequencing used immunoSEQ multiplex PCR; TCRdb keeps in-frame clones, though not all of them. The sample carries about 220,000 clones, about 75% recorded once. Material: PBMCs. All receptors come from a male donor in good health and CMV-seronegative.

This chain uses TRBV7-2 with TRBJ2-5; D gene ambiguous. V lost 5 bases and J lost 0, with 4 bases in between. CDR3 length: 12 amino acids. The germline gives CDR1 SGHTA, CDR2 FQGNSA. DNA for the CDR3: TGTGCCAGCAGCCCGTACCAAGAGACCCAGTACTTC. Amino acid sequence: CASSPYQETQYF.

The rearrangement joins TRBV5-4 to TRBJ2-5; 12 positions match TRBD2. The assigned J gene may be wrong: the sequence end matches TRBJ2-7 better. Germline CDR1 and CDR2: SGHNT and YYREEE (reference sequence). There are 15 residues in the CDR3. The CDR3 coding sequence is TGTGCCAGCAATGGTTTGGGACTAGCGGGCGGCGAGCAGTACTTC. Its translation: CASNGLGLAGGEQYF.

The CDR3 sequence: CASSLSLRQVQTEAFF. For the CDR3, the DNA is TGTGCCAGCAGCTTAAGCCTTCGGCAGGTGCAAACTGAAGCTTTCTTT. V is TRBV7-8 and J is TRBJ1-1; D is undetermined. The V gene lost 2 bases and the J gene lost 5 bases, with 18 bases spanning the gap. From germline, CDR1 is SGHVS and CDR2 FQNEAQ. There are 16 residues in the CDR3.

The V and J genes are TRBV19 and TRBJ1-3; possible D gene TRBD1, 5 bases. CDR1 is LNHDA, CDR2 SQIVND, per germline (reference sequence). This CDR3 comprises 15 residues. V gave up 6 bases and J gave up 0 bases, with 12 bases separating them. The CDR3 DNA sequence: TGTGCCAGTAGGGGGGGAGGGGACTCTGGAAACACCATATATTTT. As protein: CASRGGGDSGNTIYF. Combining the CDR3 with reference TRBV19 and TRBJ1-3 gives the whole variable domain DGGITQSPKYLFRKEGQNVTLSCEQNLNHDAMYWYRQDPGQGLRLIYYSQIVNDFQKGDIAEGYSVSREKKESFPLTVTSAQKNPTAFYLCASRGGGDSGNTIYFGEGSWLTVV.

CDR3 in amino acids: CASSKPGGGDYGYTF. CDR3 bases: TGTGCCAGCAGCAAACCAGGGGGAGGCGACTATGGCTACACCTTC. The chain couples TRBV21-1 to TRBJ1-2; TRBD1, the table's D call, was not compared with the DNA. TRBV21-1 is given as a pseudogene. This CDR3 spans 15 amino acids.

The rearrangement uses TRBV10-3 and TRBJ2-5, with TRBD1 matching 7 bases. V lost 1 base to trimming and J lost 1 base; unmatched junction nucleotides: 6. This CDR3 spans 16 amino acids. Germline V gene sequence: CDR1 ENHRY, CDR2 SYGVKD. The CDR3 DNA reads as TGTGCCATCAGTGAGTTCTTGACAGGGTCCCAAGAGACCCAGTACTTC. Its protein is CAISEFLTGSQETQYF.

This clone was seen only a few times. The V gene is TRBV28, the J gene TRBJ1-4; D perhaps matches TRBD1 (5 bases). CDR3 length: 17 residues. V was pared by 1 base and J by 8 bases, with 20 bases between. Germline CDR1 MDHEN, CDR2 SYDVKM. DNA of the CDR3: TGTGCCAGCAGTTTATACCTTGGCAGGGAATTCAGGGAAAAACTGTTTTTT. It is translated as CASSLYLGREFREKLFF.

The chain uses TRBV9 and TRBJ1-1; 7 nucleotides match TRBD1. This CDR3 is 14 amino acids long. CDR1 and CDR2 from the germline V gene are SGDLS and YYNGEE. Unmatched junction bases numbered 4, after V lost 0 bases and J lost 5 bases. CDR3 residues: CASSVVQGRTEAFF. The CDR3 DNA reads TGTGCCAGCAGCGTAGTACAGGGGAGAACTGAAGCTTTCTTT.

The chain recombines TRBV7-3 with TRBJ2-3; 7 bases fit TRBD2. Germline CDR1 is SGHTA and CDR2 is FQGTGA. V shed 4 bases, J shed 2 bases, and the junction held 9 bases outside the gene matches. CDR3 length equals 16 residues. CDR3 nucleotide sequence: TGTGCCAGCAGCTCTCTTGGGGCGGGGGACACAGATACGCAGTATTTT. This sequence encodes CASSSLGAGDTDTQYF.

The rearrangement uses TRBV6-5 and TRBJ2-7, with TRBD2 matching over 7 bases. The V gene end was trimmed by 1 base and the J gene end by 2 bases; junction bases not matched to a gene: 5. CDR1 and CDR2 (germline): MNHEY, SVGAGI. The CDR3 extends over 15 amino acids. CDR3: CASSYFGGSTYEQYF. The CDR3 DNA reads TGTGCCAGCAGTTACTTCGGGGGGAGCACCTACGAGCAGTACTTC.

CDR3 amino acids: CASGLEILAGSTDTQYF. CDR3 sequence (DNA): TGTGCTAGTGGTTTGGAAATACTAGCGGGATCCACAGATACGCAGTATTTT. V usage is TRBV12-5 and J usage is TRBJ2-3, with 10 bases matching TRBD2. The germline V gene has CDR1 LGHNT and CDR2 FRNRAP. J lost 2 bases, V lost 1 base, and 6 bases had no gene match. The CDR3 is 17 amino acids.

This clone was seen a few times. A read error may produce the germline difference seen at one junction end. The rearrangement links TRBV5-4 to TRBJ1-1; D might be TRBD1 (6 bases). Germline-derived CDR1 and CDR2 are SGHNT and YYREEE (reference sequence). This CDR3 is built from 15 residues. The CDR3 DNA reads TGCGCCAGCAGCCAAAACAGGGCAGAGACCACTGAAGCTTTCTTT. This sequence encodes CASSQNRAETTEAFF.

This clone was seen only a few times. The chain carries TRBV7-2 and TRBJ1-6; 8 nucleotides align to TRBD1. The CDR3 is made up of 16 amino acids. The junction had 9 bases not matched to a gene; V was cut back by 2 bases and J by 9 bases. The V gene's germline CDR1 is SGHTA and CDR2 FQGNSA. The CDR3 loop reads CASSLRFDRGGSPLHF. The CDR3 DNA is TGTGCCAGCAGCTTAAGGTTCGACAGGGGAGGTTCACCCCTCCACTTT. The whole variable domain, remainder taken from reference TRBV7-2 and TRBJ1-6, is GAGVSQSPSNKVTEKGKDVELRCDPISGHTALYWYRQSLGQGLEFLIYFQGNSAPDKSGLPSDRFSAERTGGSVSTLTIQRTQQEDSAVYLCASSLRFDRGGSPLHFGNGTRLTVT.

The chain uses TRBV7-9 and TRBJ2-7, with no clear D. V lost 1 base and J lost 4, with 8 bases in between. This CDR3 has 13 residues. In germline, CDR1 is SEHNR, CDR2 FQNEAQ (reference sequence). The CDR3 DNA follows: TGTGCCAGCAGCTTAGTCCTCGTTTACGAGCAGTACTTC. It translates to CASSLVLVYEQYF. Filled out from reference TRBV7-9 and TRBJ2-7, the complete variable domain reads DTGVSQNPRHKITKRGQNVTFRCDPISEHNRLYWYRQTLGQGPEFLTYFQNEAQLEKSRLLSDRFSAERPKGSFSTLEIQRTEQGDSAMYLCASSLVLVYEQYFGPGTRLTVT.

This clone was seen a single time. This sequence joins TRBV7-9 and TRBJ2-7, with D tentatively TRBD1 (6 bases). The V gene lost 4 bases and the J gene lost 0 bases, with 10 bases spanning the gap. The V gene's germline CDR1 is SEHNR and CDR2 FQNEAQ (reference sequence). This CDR3 has 14 residues. For the CDR3, the DNA is TGTGCCAGCAGCTCACCCAGGGGCTCCTACGAGCAGTACTTC. This translates into CASSSPRGSYEQYF.

This clone was detected once. The rearrangement joins TRBV19 to TRBJ2-6, with D maybe TRBD2 (5 bases). The germline CDR1 and CDR2 sequences are LNHDA and SQIVND (reference sequence). The CDR3 runs to 17 residues. V gave up 0 bases and J gave up 0 bases, with 9 bases separating them. The chain's CDR3 is CASSIDRRSSGANVLTF. CDR3 coding DNA: TGTGCCAGTAGTATAGATAGGAGGAGCTCTGGGGCCAACGTCCTGACTTTC.

This clone was seen more than once but under ten times. This chain connects TRBV27 to TRBJ2-1, with 10 bases fitting TRBD1. The trim removed 3 bases at V and 8 bases at J, leaving 4 bases unmatched. Germline CDR1 is MNHEY and CDR2 is SMNVEV (reference sequence). The CDR3 contains 14 residues. CDR3 sequence (DNA): TGTGCCAGCAGTTTCTTCGGACAGGGGGATGAGCAGTTCTTC. Encoded protein: CASSFFGQGDEQFF.

This clone was picked up one time. CDR3 DNA: TGTGCCAGCAGTTTCCCCCAGGCTTTGAGCGGTAGCTCCTACAATGAGCAGTTCTTC. Amino acids: CASSFPQALSGSSYNEQFF. V is TRBV28 and J is TRBJ2-1; D might be TRBD2 (5 bases). This CDR3 has 19 amino acids. V was pared by 3 bases and J by 0 bases, with 21 bases between. Per the germline V gene, CDR1 is MDHEN and CDR2 is SYDVKM.

J is TRBJ1-3 and V is TRBV5-5, with no clear D. Looked up from germline, CDR1 is SGHKS and CDR2 is YYEKEE (reference sequence). The CDR3 consists of 17 residues. Trimming pared 5 bases from V and 2 bases from J, leaving 20 bases between. CDR3 DNA: TGTGCCAGCAGAGGACGGGAGCCCGGGGTCACTGGAAACACCATATATTTT. It codes for CASRGREPGVTGNTIYF.

The chain combines TRBV4-3 with TRBJ2-3; 7 nucleotides agree with TRBD2. J lost 1 base, V lost 0 bases, and 4 bases had no gene match. The CDR3 is made up of 16 amino acids. Germline CDR1 reads LGHNA; CDR2 reads YSLEER. CDR3 bases: TGCGCCAGCAGCCAAGATTCAGGGAGGGGCACAGATACGCAGTATTTT. Amino acid sequence: CASSQDSGRGTDTQYF.